These T cell receptor beta chains were read from a single sample in a study of blood T cells in healthy people across ages. TCRdb redid the calling of the 5' RACE reads with MiXCR, one entry per CDR3 protein. The sample lists about 970,000 distinct CDR3 sequences; 51% were seen once. Sample: blood. The receptors were sampled from an older woman in good health. Each CDR3 is given with its conserved first and last residue. D genes are given only for firm matches. Rows give clone size only sometimes, using once, few, many, or a class for an expanded clone.

J: TRBJ2-4; D: TRBD1; size: -; V: TRBV5-1; CDR3: CASSLRSGTGDIQYF; DNA: TGCGCCAGCAGCTTGCGGTCCGGGACAGGGGACATTCAGTACTTC
J: TRBJ2-3; D: -; size: few; V: TRBV28; CDR3: CASSLWGTTVSSTDTQYF; DNA: TGTGCCAGCAGTTTATGGGGTACGACCGTCAGCAGCACAGATACGCAGTATTTT
J: TRBJ2-5; D: TRBD2; size: -; V: TRBV28; CDR3: CASSELAGTEQEYF; DNA: TGTGCCAGCAGTGAACTAGCGGGAACAGAGCAGGAGTACTTC
J: TRBJ1-1; D: -; size: -; V: TRBV2; CDR3: CASRLSRGTTTEAFF; DNA: TGTGCCAGCAGATTAAGCCGGGGCACGACCACTGAAGCTTTCTTT
J: TRBJ2-3; D: TRBD2; size: -; V: TRBV5-1; CDR3: CASSLERGRDTQYF; DNA: TGCGCCAGCAGCCTCGAGCGGGGACGCGATACGCAGTATTTT
J: TRBJ2-7; D: -; size: -; V: TRBV12-3/TRBV12-4; CDR3: CASSFADRDYEQYF; DNA: TGTGCCAGCAGTTTCGCCGACAGAGACTACGAGCAGTACTTC
J: TRBJ2-7; D: TRBD2; size: -; V: TRBV20-1; CDR3: CSARGGSLYEQYF; DNA: TGCAGTGCGAGGGGAGGGTCCCTATACGAGCAGTACTTC
J: TRBJ2-2; D: -; size: -; V: TRBV3-1; CDR3: CASSQRWATGELFF; DNA: TGTGCCAGCAGCCAGAGGTGGGCAACCGGGGAGCTGTTTTTT
J: TRBJ2-3; D: TRBD2; size: -; V: TRBV5-1; CDR3: CASTWTSGTDMQYF; DNA: TGCGCCAGCACTTGGACTAGCGGCACAGATATGCAGTATTTT
J: TRBJ2-3; D: TRBD2; size: -; V: TRBV9; CDR3: CASSVTRTSSTDTQYF; DNA: TGTGCCAGCAGCGTCACCAGGACTAGCTCTACAGATACGCAGTATTTT
J: TRBJ2-5; D: -; size: many; V: TRBV3-1; CDR3: CASSQDLSGSGTQYF; DNA: TGTGCCAGCAGCCAAGATCTGTCGGGCTCGGGGACCCAGTACTTC
J: TRBJ2-3; D: TRBD2; size: -; V: TRBV29-1; CDR3: CSTRTSGSIDTQYF; DNA: TGCAGCACCCGTACTAGCGGGAGTATAGATACGCAGTATTTT
J: TRBJ2-1; D: TRBD1; size: few; V: TRBV5-1; CDR3: CASSFSPGQGFYNEQFF; DNA: TGCGCCAGCAGCTTCTCTCCCGGACAGGGGTTCTACAATGAGCAGTTCTTC
J: TRBJ2-7; D: -; size: few; V: TRBV28; CDR3: CASSLFAGSSRYSYEQYF; DNA: TGTGCCAGCAGTTTATTCGCAGGGTCCTCCAGATACTCCTACGAGCAGTACTTC
J: TRBJ2-5; D: TRBD1; size: few; V: TRBV6-1; CDR3: CASIRTGSYTQQYF; DNA: TGTGCCAGCATCCGGACAGGGTCTTATACCCAGCAGTACTTC
J: TRBJ2-6; D: TRBD2; size: -; V: TRBV14; CDR3: CASSQEGLAGGTGANVLTF; DNA: TGTGCCAGCAGCCAAGAAGGTCTAGCGGGAGGGACTGGGGCCAACGTCCTGACTTTC
J: TRBJ1-2; D: -; size: few; V: TRBV20-1; CDR3: CSASRQLDGYTF; DNA: TGCAGTGCTAGTCGGCAGCTGGATGGCTACACCTTC
J: TRBJ2-7; D: TRBD2; size: few; V: TRBV20-1; CDR3: CSPWTSGRAPMGEQYF; DNA: TGCAGTCCCTGGACTAGCGGGAGAGCCCCCATGGGGGAGCAGTACTTC
J: TRBJ2-7; D: -; size: -; V: TRBV12-3/TRBV12-4; CDR3: CASSLRAGAFYEQYF; DNA: TGTGCCAGCAGTTTAAGGGCAGGGGCGTTCTACGAGCAGTACTTC
J: TRBJ1-5; D: -; size: -; V: TRBV20-1; CDR3: CSARYSNQPQHF; DNA: TGCAGTGCAAGGTATAGCAATCAGCCCCAGCATTTT
J: TRBJ2-1; D: -; size: few; V: TRBV28; CDR3: CASSFDGTPYNEQFF; DNA: TGTGCCAGCAGTTTTGACGGGACTCCGTACAATGAGCAGTTCTTC
J: TRBJ1-1; D: -; size: -; V: TRBV25-1; CDR3: CASRVSGSPEAFF; DNA: TGTGCCAGCAGAGTCAGCGGCAGCCCTGAAGCTTTCTTT
J: TRBJ2-7; D: -; size: -; V: TRBV21-1; CDR3: CASSKVGGRAYF; DNA: TGTGCCAGCAGCAAAGTGGGGGGTCGTGCGTACTTC
J: TRBJ2-3; D: -; size: few; V: TRBV25-1; CDR3: CASSGGMGTGSDTQYF; DNA: TGTGCCAGCAGTGGTGGAATGGGCACAGGGTCAGATACGCAGTATTTT
J: TRBJ1-1; D: -; size: -; V: TRBV30; CDR3: CAWSVAGNTEAFF; DNA: TGTGCCTGGAGTGTAGCGGGGAATACTGAAGCTTTCTTT
J: TRBJ2-5; D: -; size: -; V: TRBV5-6; CDR3: CASSGLSVTQYF; DNA: TGTGCCAGCAGCGGACTAAGCGTGACCCAGTACTTC
J: TRBJ2-3; D: TRBD1; size: -; V: TRBV11-1; CDR3: CASSPGRGRFLTDTQYF; DNA: TGTGCCAGCAGTCCAGGCAGGGGGCGGTTTCTGACAGATACGCAGTATTTT
J: TRBJ2-1; D: -; size: -; V: TRBV6-5; CDR3: CASSTPQAPNEQFF; DNA: TGTGCCAGCAGCACGCCACAGGCCCCCAATGAGCAGTTCTTC
J: TRBJ2-3; D: -; size: -; V: TRBV25-1; CDR3: CASSEAAARSTDTQYF; DNA: TGTGCCAGCAGTGAGGCCGCGGCGCGGAGCACAGATACGCAGTATTTT
J: TRBJ2-7; D: TRBD2; size: -; V: TRBV4-3; CDR3: CASSRSSGRYERYF; DNA: TGCGCCAGCAGCCGGTCTAGCGGTCGCTACGAGCGGTACTTC
J: TRBJ2-5; D: -; size: -; V: TRBV3-1; CDR3: CASSRPTNNEQYF; DNA: TGTGCCAGCAGCCGCCCGACCAACAATGAGCAGTACTTC
J: TRBJ2-5; D: TRBD1; size: many; V: TRBV24-1; CDR3: CATSDWQGERPIEQYF; DNA: TGTGCCACCAGTGATTGGCAGGGGGAGCGTCCCATTGAGCAGTACTTC
J: TRBJ2-3; D: TRBD2; size: -; V: TRBV27; CDR3: CASSPSGRASDTQYF; DNA: TGTGCCAGCAGTCCTAGCGGGAGGGCGAGCGATACGCAGTATTTT
J: TRBJ2-5; D: TRBD2; size: -; V: TRBV20-1; CDR3: CSAVSGRRETQYF; DNA: TGCAGTGCTGTTAGCGGGAGAAGAGAGACCCAGTACTTC
J: TRBJ2-5; D: TRBD1; size: -; V: TRBV7-8; CDR3: CASSLARVGGEKTQYF; DNA: TGTGCCAGCAGCTTAGCAAGGGTAGGGGGCGAGAAGACCCAGTACTTC
J: TRBJ2-3; D: -; size: -; V: TRBV6-6; CDR3: CASTGGGRTDTQYF; DNA: TGTGCCAGCACTGGGGGAGGTAGGACAGATACGCAGTATTTT
J: TRBJ2-1; D: -; size: -; V: TRBV2; CDR3: CASSFNEQFF; DNA: TGTGCCAGCAGCTTCAATGAGCAGTTCTTC
J: TRBJ1-1; D: -; size: -; V: TRBV29-1; CDR3: CSAPGWNTEAFF; DNA: TGCAGCGCCCCAGGGTGGAACACTGAAGCTTTCTTT
J: TRBJ2-1; D: -; size: -; V: TRBV5-1; CDR3: CASSLGPTSGDNEQFF; DNA: TGCGCCAGCAGCTTGGGACCTACATCCGGGGACAATGAGCAGTTCTTC
J: TRBJ2-3; D: -; size: -; V: TRBV4-1; CDR3: CASSQDGRGLNTQYF; DNA: TGCGCCAGCAGCCAAGACGGCCGGGGCCTTAATACGCAGTATTTT
J: TRBJ2-1; D: -; size: -; V: TRBV28; CDR3: CASRSATDTPLSSYNEQFF; DNA: TGTGCCAGCAGGTCGGCGACCGATACTCCTCTAAGCTCCTACAATGAGCAGTTCTTC
J: TRBJ2-3; D: -; size: few; V: TRBV12-3/TRBV12-4; CDR3: CASKGTYDTQYF; DNA: TGTGCCAGCAAAGGCACGTACGATACGCAGTATTTT
J: TRBJ2-1; D: TRBD2; size: -; V: TRBV12-3/TRBV12-4; CDR3: CASNPSSAGGPSNEQFF; DNA: TGTGCCAGCAACCCCTCTTCGGCGGGAGGGCCTTCGAATGAGCAGTTCTTC
J: TRBJ2-5; D: TRBD2; size: few; V: TRBV12-3/TRBV12-4; CDR3: CASRLTGTSAQETQYF; DNA: TGTGCCAGCAGGTTGACCGGGACTAGCGCCCAAGAGACCCAGTACTTC
J: TRBJ1-1; D: TRBD1; size: -; V: TRBV10-3; CDR3: CAISTGGTEAFF; DNA: TGTGCCATCAGTACAGGGGGCACTGAAGCTTTCTTT
J: TRBJ2-1; D: TRBD2; size: -; V: TRBV7-9; CDR3: CASSSLLAELSYNEQFF; DNA: TGTGCCAGCAGCTCTCTACTAGCGGAGCTATCCTACAATGAGCAGTTCTTC
J: TRBJ2-7; D: TRBD1; size: -; V: TRBV28; CDR3: CASSSPRQGAYEQYF; DNA: TGTGCCAGCAGTTCTCCGAGACAGGGGGCATACGAGCAGTACTTC
J: TRBJ2-7; D: -; size: -; V: TRBV4-2; CDR3: CASSQESGEQYF; DNA: TGTGCCAGCAGCCAAGAATCGGGTGAGCAGTACTTC
J: TRBJ2-2; D: -; size: -; V: TRBV18; CDR3: CASSRPWGRRDTGELFF; DNA: TGTGCCAGCTCTCGCCCTTGGGGGAGAAGGGACACCGGGGAGCTGTTTTTT
J: TRBJ2-1; D: -; size: many; V: TRBV20-1; CDR3: CSARDWGLAPNEQFF; DNA: TGCAGTGCTAGAGATTGGGGGCTAGCGCCCAATGAGCAGTTCTTC
J: TRBJ2-1; D: -; size: -; V: TRBV20-1; CDR3: CSANALVDEQFF; DNA: TGCAGTGCTAACGCCCTAGTAGATGAGCAGTTCTTC
J: TRBJ2-5; D: -; size: -; V: TRBV2; CDR3: CASSEGGLVAQYF; DNA: TGTGCCAGCAGTGAAGGAGGTTTGGTGGCCCAGTACTTC
J: TRBJ2-3; D: -; size: -; V: TRBV27; CDR3: CASTASPTDTQYF; DNA: TGTGCCAGTACCGCCTCTCCCACAGATACGCAGTATTTT
J: TRBJ2-5; D: TRBD2; size: -; V: TRBV4-3; CDR3: CASSQVAGVATQYF; DNA: TGCGCCAGCAGCCAGGTAGCGGGAGTGGCGACCCAGTACTTC
J: TRBJ2-5; D: -; size: -; V: TRBV29-1; CDR3: CSVDFWGETQYF; DNA: TGCAGCGTTGATTTTTGGGGGGAGACCCAGTACTTC
J: TRBJ2-1; D: TRBD1; size: -; V: TRBV20-1; CDR3: CSARGNRGSYNEQFF; DNA: TGCAGTGCTAGAGGGAACAGGGGCTCCTACAATGAGCAGTTCTTC